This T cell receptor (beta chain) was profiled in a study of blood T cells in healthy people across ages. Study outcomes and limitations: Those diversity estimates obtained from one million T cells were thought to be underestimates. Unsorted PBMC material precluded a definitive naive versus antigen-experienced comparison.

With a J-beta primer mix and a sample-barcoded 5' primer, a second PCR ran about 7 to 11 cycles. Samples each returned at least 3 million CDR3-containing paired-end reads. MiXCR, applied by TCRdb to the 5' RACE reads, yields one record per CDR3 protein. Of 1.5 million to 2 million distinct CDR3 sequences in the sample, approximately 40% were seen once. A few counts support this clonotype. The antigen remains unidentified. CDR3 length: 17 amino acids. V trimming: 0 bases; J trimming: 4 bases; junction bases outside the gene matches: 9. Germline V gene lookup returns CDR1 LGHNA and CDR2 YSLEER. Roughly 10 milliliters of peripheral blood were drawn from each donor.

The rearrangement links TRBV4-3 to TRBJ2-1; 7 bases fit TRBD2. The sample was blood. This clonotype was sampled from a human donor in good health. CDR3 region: CASSQEPSGALYNEQFF. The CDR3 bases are TGCGCCAGCAGCCAAGAGCCGAGCGGGGCCCTATACAATGAGCAGTTCTTC.